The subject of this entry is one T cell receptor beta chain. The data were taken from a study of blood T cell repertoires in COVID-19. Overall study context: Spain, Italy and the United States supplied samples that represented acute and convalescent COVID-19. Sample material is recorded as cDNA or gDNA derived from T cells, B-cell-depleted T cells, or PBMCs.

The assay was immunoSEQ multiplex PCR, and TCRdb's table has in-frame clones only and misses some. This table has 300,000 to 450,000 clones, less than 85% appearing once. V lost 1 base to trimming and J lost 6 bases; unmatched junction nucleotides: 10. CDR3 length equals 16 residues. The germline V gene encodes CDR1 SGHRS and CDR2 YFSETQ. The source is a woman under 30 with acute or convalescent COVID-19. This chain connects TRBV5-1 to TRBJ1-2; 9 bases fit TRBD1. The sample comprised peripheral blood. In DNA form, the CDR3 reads TGCGCCAGCAGCTTGACAACTGGAGGACAGGGGAATGGCTACACCTTC. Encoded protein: CASSLTTGGQGNGYTF.